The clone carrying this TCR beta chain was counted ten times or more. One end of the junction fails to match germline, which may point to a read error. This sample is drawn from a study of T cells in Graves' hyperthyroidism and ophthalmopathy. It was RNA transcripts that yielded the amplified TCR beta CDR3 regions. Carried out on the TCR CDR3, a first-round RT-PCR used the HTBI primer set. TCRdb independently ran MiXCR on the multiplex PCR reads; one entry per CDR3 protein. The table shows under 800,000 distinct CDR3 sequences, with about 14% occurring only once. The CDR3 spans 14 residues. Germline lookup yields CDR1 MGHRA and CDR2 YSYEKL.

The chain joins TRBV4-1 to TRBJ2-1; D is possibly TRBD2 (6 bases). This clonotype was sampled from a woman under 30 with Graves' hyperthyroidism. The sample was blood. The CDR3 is CASSQDPGGNEQFF. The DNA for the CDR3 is TGTGCCAGCAGCCAAGACCCCGGGGGCAATGAGCAGTTCTTC.